The clone carrying this T cell receptor beta chain was counted between two and nine times. Its antigen remains unidentified. Together with a sample-barcoded 5' primer, a J-beta primer mix was included in a second PCR lasting roughly 6 to 12 cycles. TCRdb redid the calling of the 5' RACE reads with MiXCR, one entry per CDR3 protein. The sample includes under 950,000 distinct CDR3 sequences, 22% of them seen just once. The data are from a study of blood T cells in healthy people across ages. On the study more broadly: There was about one barcoded beta molecule captured by template switching per two T cells. Study results and caveats: Estimates drawn from one million T cells were deemed to understate diversity.

Trimming pared 1 base from V and 8 bases from J, leaving 21 bases between. Germline lookup yields CDR1 SGHRS and CDR2 YFSETQ. The CDR3 extends over 16 amino acids. V usage is TRBV5-1 and J usage is TRBJ1-1, with D perhaps matching TRBD1 (6 bases). The sequenced material came from blood. The sequence derives from a man aged 70 or older in good health. CDR3 amino acids: CASSLWGGQSSPEAFF. CDR3 DNA: TGCGCCAGCAGCTTGTGGGGGGGCCAATCCAGTCCCGAAGCTTTCTTT.